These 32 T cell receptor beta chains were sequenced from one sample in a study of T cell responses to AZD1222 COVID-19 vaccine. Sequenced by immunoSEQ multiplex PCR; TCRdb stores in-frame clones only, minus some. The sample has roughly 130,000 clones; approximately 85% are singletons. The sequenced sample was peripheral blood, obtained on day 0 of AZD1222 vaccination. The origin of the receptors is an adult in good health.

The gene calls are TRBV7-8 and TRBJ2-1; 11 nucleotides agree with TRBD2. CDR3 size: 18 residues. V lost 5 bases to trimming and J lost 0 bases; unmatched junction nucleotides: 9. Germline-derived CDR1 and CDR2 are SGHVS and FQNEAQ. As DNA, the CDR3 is TGTGCCAGCAGCCCCCGGACTAGCGGGTTCCGCTCCTACAATGAGCAGTTCTTC. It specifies CASSPRTSGFRSYNEQFF.

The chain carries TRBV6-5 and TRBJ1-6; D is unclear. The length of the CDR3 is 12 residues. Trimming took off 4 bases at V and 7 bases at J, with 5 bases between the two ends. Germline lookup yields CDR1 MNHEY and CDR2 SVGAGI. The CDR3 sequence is CASSSMNSPLHF. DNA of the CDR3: TGTGCCAGCAGTTCCATGAATTCACCCCTCCACTTT.

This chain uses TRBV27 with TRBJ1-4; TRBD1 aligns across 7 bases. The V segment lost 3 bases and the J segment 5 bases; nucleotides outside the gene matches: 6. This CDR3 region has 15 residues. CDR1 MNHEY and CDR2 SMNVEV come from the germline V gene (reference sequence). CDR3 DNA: TGTGCCAGCAGTTTTCTGGGACAGCCAAATGAAAAACTGTTTTTT. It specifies CASSFLGQPNEKLFF.

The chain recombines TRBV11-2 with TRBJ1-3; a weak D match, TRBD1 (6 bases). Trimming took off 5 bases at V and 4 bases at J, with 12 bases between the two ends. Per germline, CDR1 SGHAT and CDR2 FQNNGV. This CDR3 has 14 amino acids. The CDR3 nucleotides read TGTGCCAGCAGCCCCGGGACATCCGGAAACACCATATATTTT. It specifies CASSPGTSGNTIYF.

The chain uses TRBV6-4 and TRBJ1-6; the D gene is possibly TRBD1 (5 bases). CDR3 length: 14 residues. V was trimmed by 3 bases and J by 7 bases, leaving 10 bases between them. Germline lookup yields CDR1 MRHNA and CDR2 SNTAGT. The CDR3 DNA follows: TGTGCCAGCAGTGATGGCCAGGGAAATTCACCCCTCCACTTT. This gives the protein CASSDGQGNSPLHF.

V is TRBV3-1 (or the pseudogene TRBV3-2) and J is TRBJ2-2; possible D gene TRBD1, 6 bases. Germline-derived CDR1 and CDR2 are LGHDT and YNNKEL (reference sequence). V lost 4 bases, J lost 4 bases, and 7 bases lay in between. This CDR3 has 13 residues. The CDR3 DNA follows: TGTGCCAGCAGCCTGACAGGCACCGGGGAGCTGTTTTTT. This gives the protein CASSLTGTGELFF.

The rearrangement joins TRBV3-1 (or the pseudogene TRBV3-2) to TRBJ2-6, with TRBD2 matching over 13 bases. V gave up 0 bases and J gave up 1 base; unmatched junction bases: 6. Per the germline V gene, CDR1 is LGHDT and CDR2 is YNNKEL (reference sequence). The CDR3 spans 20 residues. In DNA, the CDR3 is TGTGCCAGCAGCCAAGATGGTTGGACTAGCGGGAGATCTGGGGCCAACGTCCTGACTTTC. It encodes CASSQDGWTSGRSGANVLTF.

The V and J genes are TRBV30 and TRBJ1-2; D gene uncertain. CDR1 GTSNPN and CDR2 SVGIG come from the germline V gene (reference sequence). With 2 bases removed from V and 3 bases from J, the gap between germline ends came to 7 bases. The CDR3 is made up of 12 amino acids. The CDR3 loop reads CAWSMMDYGYTF. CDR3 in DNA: TGTGCCTGGAGTATGATGGACTATGGCTACACCTTC.

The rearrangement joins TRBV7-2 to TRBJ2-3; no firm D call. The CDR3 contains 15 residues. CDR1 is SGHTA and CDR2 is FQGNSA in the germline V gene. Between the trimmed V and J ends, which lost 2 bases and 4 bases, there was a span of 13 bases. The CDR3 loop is CASSLNVRSADTQYF. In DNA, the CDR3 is TGTGCCAGCAGCTTAAATGTGAGGTCAGCAGATACGCAGTATTTT. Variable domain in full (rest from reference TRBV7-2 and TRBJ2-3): GAGVSQSPSNKVTEKGKDVELRCDPISGHTALYWYRQSLGQGLEFLIYFQGNSAPDKSGLPSDRFSAERTGGSVSTLTIQRTQQEDSAVYLCASSLNVRSADTQYFGPGTRLTVL.

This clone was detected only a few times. The CDR3 DNA is TGCGCCAGCAGCCAGGACCGGGACAGGGACGAAAAACTGTTTTTT. This encodes CASSQDRDRDEKLFF. The chain carries TRBV4-3 and TRBJ1-4, with 9 positions matching TRBD1. The germline V gene has CDR1 LGHNA and CDR2 YSLEER. Trimming took 3 bases from V and 8 from J; bases not matched to a gene: 7. The CDR3 consists of 15 residues.

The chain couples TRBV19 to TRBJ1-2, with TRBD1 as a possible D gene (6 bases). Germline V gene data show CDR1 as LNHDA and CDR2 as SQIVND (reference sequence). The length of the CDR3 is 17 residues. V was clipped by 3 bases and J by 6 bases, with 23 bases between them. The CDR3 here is CASSMRGAQDSTDGYTF. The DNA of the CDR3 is TGTGCCAGTAGTATGCGGGGGGCGCAGGATTCGACGGATGGCTACACCTTC. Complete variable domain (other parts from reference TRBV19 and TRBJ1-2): DGGITQSPKYLFRKEGQNVTLSCEQNLNHDAMYWYRQDPGQGLRLIYYSQIVNDFQKGDIAEGYSVSREKKESFPLTVTSAQKNPTAFYLCASSMRGAQDSTDGYTFGSGTRLTVV.

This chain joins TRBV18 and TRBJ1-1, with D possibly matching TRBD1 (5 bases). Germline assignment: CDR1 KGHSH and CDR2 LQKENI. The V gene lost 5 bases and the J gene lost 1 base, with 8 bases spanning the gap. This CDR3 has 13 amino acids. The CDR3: CASSGGTNTEAFF. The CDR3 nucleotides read TGTGCCAGCTCAGGGGGTACGAACACTGAAGCTTTCTTT.

The CDR3 coding sequence is TGTGCCAGCAGCTTATTTGGGGGGATAGGTGCTTCTGGGGCCAACGTCCTGACTTTC. Its protein product is CASSLFGGIGASGANVLTF. This rearrangement joins TRBV7-9 to TRBJ2-6, with TRBD2 as a possible D gene (6 bases). Trimming stripped 2 bases from V and 1 base from J, with 18 bases between. CDR3 length: 19 residues. The germline V gene has CDR1 SEHNR and CDR2 FQNEAQ (reference sequence). The complete variable domain, with remaining parts taken from reference TRBV7-9 and TRBJ2-6, reads DTGVSQNPRHKITKRGQNVTFRCDPISEHNRLYWYRQTLGQGPEFLTYFQNEAQLEKSRLLSDRFSAERPKGSFSTLEIQRTEQGDSAMYLCASSLFGGIGASGANVLTFGAGSRLTVL.

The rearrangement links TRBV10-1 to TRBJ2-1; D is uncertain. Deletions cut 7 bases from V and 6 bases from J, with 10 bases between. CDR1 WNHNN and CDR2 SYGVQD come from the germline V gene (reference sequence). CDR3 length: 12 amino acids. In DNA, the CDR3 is TGCGCCAGCACTGGGGATAGCAATGAGCAGTTCTTC. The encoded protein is CASTGDSNEQFF.

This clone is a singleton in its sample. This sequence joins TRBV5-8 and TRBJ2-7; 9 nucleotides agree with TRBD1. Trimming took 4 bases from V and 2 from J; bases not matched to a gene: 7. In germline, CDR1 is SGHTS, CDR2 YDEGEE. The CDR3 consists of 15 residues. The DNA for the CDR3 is TGTGCCAGCAGCCCTGGGACAGGGAAAGCCTACGAGCAGTACTTC. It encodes CASSPGTGKAYEQYF.

As DNA, the CDR3 is TGTGCCAGTGGACCCAGGAGTGGTTTGGGTCTGGCCACAACTAATGAAAAACTGTTTTTT. It encodes CASGPRSGLGLATTNEKLFF. The chain couples TRBV19 to TRBJ1-4; D remains unclear. In germline, CDR1 is LNHDA, CDR2 SQIVND (reference sequence). V was cut by 8 bases and J by 0 bases, with 28 bases left in between. The CDR3 is 20 residues long.

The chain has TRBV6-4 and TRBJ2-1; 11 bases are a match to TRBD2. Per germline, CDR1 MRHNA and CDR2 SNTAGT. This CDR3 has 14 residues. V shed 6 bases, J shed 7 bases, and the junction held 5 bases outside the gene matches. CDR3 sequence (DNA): TGTGCCAGCAGCGCCGGGACTAGCGGTAATGAGCAGTTCTTC. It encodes CASSAGTSGNEQFF.

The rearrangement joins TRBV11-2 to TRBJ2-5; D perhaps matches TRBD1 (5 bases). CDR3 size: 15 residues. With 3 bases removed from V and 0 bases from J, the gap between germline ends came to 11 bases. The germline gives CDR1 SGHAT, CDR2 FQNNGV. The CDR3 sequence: CASSFNVGDQETQYF. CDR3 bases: TGTGCCAGCAGCTTTAATGTAGGGGACCAAGAGACCCAGTACTTC.

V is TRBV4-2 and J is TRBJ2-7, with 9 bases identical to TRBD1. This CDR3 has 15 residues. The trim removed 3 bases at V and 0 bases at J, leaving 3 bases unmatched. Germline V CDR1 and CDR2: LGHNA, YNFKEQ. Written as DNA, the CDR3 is TGTGCCAGCAGCCAGGGACAGGGCCTCTCCTACGAGCAGTACTTC. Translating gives CASSQGQGLSYEQYF.

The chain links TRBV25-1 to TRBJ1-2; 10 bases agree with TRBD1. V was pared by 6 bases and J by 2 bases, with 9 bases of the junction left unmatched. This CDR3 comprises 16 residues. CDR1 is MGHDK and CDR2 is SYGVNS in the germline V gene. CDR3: CASSETGGKANYGYTF. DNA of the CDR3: TGTGCCAGCAGCGAGACAGGGGGCAAGGCAAACTATGGCTACACCTTC.

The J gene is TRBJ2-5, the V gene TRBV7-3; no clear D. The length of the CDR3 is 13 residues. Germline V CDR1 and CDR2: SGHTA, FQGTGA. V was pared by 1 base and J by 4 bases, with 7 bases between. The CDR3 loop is CASSLRASETQYF. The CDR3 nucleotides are TGTGCCAGCAGCTTAAGGGCGTCAGAGACCCAGTACTTC.

This chain's CDR3 is CASSYGSFEQFF. The CDR3 DNA is TGTGCCAGCAGCTACGGGTCGTTTGAGCAGTTCTTC. This rearrangement joins TRBV6-1 to TRBJ2-1; no definite D call. V lost 6 bases to trimming and J lost 9 bases, with 12 bases between them. From germline, CDR1 is MNHNS and CDR2 SASEGT. This CDR3 region has 12 residues.

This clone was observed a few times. CDR3 coding DNA: TGTGCCAGCAGTGAACCGGTGACTAGCTACACCGGGGAGCTGTTTTTT. Protein sequence: CASSEPVTSYTGELFF. The chain employs TRBV6-1 and TRBJ2-2; 7 bases map to TRBD2. The CDR3 runs 16 residues. Trimming removed 2 bases from V and 3 bases from J; junction bases left unmatched: 6. Looked up from germline, CDR1 is MNHNS and CDR2 is SASEGT.

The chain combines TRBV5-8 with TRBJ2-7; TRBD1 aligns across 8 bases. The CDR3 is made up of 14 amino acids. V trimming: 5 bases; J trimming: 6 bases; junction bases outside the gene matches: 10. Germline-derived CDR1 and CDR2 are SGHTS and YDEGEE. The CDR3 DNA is TGTGCCAGCAGAAAGGCAGGGGGCAGTGGCGAGCAGTACTTC. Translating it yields CASRKAGGSGEQYF.

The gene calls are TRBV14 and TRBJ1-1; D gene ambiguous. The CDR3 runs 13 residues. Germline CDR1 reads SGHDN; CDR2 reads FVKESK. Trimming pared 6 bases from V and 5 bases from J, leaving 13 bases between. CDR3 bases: TGTGCCAGCAGTCTTGCTATGGGGACTGAAGCTTTCTTT. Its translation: CASSLAMGTEAFF.

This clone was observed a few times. CDR3 nucleotide sequence: TGTGCCAGCAGTTACCAGACAGTTCCCAGTACTGAAGCTTTCTTT. This sequence encodes CASSYQTVPSTEAFF. The gene calls are TRBV6-5 and TRBJ1-1; D perhaps matches TRBD1 (5 bases). V was pared by 2 bases and J by 5 bases, with 15 bases between. The germline V gene encodes CDR1 MNHEY and CDR2 SVGAGI. CDR3 length: 15 residues.

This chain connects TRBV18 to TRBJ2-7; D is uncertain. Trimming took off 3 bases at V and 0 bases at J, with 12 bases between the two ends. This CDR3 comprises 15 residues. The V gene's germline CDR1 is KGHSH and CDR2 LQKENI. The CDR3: CASSPQTVSSYEQYF. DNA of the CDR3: TGTGCCAGCTCACCTCAGACGGTATCCTCCTACGAGCAGTACTTC.

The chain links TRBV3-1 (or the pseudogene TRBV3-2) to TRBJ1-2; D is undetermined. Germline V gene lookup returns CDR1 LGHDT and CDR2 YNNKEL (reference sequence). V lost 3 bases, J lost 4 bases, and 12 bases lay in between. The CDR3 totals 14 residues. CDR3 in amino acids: CASSQRPPGYGYTF. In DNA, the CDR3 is TGTGCCAGCAGCCAGAGACCACCAGGCTATGGCTACACCTTC.

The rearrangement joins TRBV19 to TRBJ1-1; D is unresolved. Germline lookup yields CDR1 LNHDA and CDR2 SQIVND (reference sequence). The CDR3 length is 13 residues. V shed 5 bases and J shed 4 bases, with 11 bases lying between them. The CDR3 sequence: CASSPGRVTEAFF. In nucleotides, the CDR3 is TGTGCCAGTAGTCCGGGGAGGGTCACTGAAGCTTTCTTT.

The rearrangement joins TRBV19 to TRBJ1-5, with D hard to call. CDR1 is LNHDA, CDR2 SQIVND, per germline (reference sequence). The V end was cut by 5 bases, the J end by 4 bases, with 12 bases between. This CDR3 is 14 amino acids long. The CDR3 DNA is TGTGCCAGTAGTCTTGGGTCCCGGAATCAGCCCCAGCATTTT. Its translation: CASSLGSRNQPQHF.

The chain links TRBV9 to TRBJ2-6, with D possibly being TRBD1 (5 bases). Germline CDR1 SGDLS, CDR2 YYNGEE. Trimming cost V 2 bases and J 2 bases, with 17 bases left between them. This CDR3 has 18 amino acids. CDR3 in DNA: TGTGCCAGCAGCGTCGGCCGAAGGGGAATAACTGGGGCCAACGTCCTGACTTTC. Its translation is CASSVGRRGITGANVLTF.

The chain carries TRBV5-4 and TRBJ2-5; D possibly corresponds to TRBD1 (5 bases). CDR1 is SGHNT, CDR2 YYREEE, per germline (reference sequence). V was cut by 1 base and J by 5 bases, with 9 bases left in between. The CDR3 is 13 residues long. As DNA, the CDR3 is TGTGCCAGCAGCTTGCAGGGATCGGAGACCCAGTACTTC. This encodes CASSLQGSETQYF.